Listed below are T cell receptor beta chains from one sample, sequenced in a study of OX40 agonist ivuxolimab in advanced cancers. Method: immunoSEQ multiplex PCR; TCRdb's copy keeps in-frame clones and lacks some. The table lists roughly 10,000 clones, 70% to 90% of them singletons, with roughly 13% in the top ten. The input for sequencing was CD4+ or CD8+ T cells sorted from blood, taken in a trial of the OX40 agonist ivuxolimab. These receptors came from an adult with an advanced solid tumor such as melanoma, head and neck, liver or kidney cancer. Both conserved end residues are part of each CDR3. The order of the fields is J gene, V gene, CDR3 protein.

TRBJ1-1,TRBV2,CASSARVNTEAFF
TRBJ2-2,TRBV7-9,CASSQGTSGSTGELFF
TRBJ2-7,TRBV2,CASSPRTGRSYEQYF
TRBJ1-5,TRBV19,CASSIGRGLQPQHF
TRBJ2-1,TRBV11-2,CASSIAGTGRYNEQFF
TRBJ2-7,TRBV28,CASSPPRGQQYF
TRBJ2-5,TRBV6-5,CASTGSSTQYF
TRBJ2-7,TRBV11-3,CASSGIGEQYF
TRBJ1-2,TRBV6-1,CASSDLEGAANYGYTF
TRBJ2-1,TRBV4-1,CASSPVAPPGYNEQFF
TRBJ1-2,TRBV28,CASSTNLPSGTTRDYGYTF
TRBJ1-3,TRBV11-2,CASSLYGGPQGNTIYF
TRBJ1-1,TRBV27,CASSLAGTVSTEAFF
TRBJ2-5,TRBV6-6,CASSERQVEAQYF
TRBJ1-4,TRBV27,CASSLEAGRLEKLFF
TRBJ1-1,TRBV7-9,CASSSVAEGRTEAFF
TRBJ2-1,TRBV7-9,CASSLEVGYNEQFF
TRBJ1-2,TRBV4-2,CASSQESKAANYGYTF